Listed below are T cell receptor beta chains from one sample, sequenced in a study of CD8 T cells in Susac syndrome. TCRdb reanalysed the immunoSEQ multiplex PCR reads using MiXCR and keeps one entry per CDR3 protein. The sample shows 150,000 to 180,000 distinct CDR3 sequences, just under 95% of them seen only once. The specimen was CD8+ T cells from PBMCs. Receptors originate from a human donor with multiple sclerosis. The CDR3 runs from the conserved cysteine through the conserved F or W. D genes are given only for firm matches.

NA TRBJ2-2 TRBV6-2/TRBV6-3 TGTGCCAGCAGTCCACTTGCCCGCACGGAGCTGTTTTTT CASSPLARTELFF
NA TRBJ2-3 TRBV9 TGTGCCAGCAGCTCAGGGACCACAGATACGCAGTATTTT CASSSGTTDTQYF
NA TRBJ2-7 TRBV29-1 TGCAGCGTGGGGGATCGGGTCGAGCAGTACTTC CSVGDRVEQYF
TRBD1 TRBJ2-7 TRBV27 TGTGCCAGCAGTACGTACCGGACAGGCCTCTCCTACGAGCAGTACTTC CASSTYRTGLSYEQYF
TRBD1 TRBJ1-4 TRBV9 TGTGCCAGCAGCCCCACAGGGGGCACTAATGAAAAACTGTTTTTT CASSPTGGTNEKLFF
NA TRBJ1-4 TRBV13 TGTGCCAGCAGCTTCAGGTCGAAGGAAGGAAAACTGTTTTTT CASSFRSKEGKLFF
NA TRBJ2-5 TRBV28 TGTGCCAGTTCATTAGGGGCAATAGAAGAGACCCAGTACTTC CASSLGAIEETQYF
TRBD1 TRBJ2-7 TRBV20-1 TGCAGTGCTAGAGGGACACGAGGGGGCGCGAAATACGAGCAGTACTTC CSARGTRGGAKYEQYF
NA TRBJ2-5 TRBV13 TGTGCCAGCAGCCCCCGTACTAGACAAGAGACCCAGTACTTC CASSPRTRQETQYF
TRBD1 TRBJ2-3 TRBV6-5 TGTGCCAGCAGTTACACTTGGGACAGCCGCACAGATACGCAGTATTTT CASSYTWDSRTDTQYF
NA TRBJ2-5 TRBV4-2 TGTGCCAGCAGCCAAGAGACGGGTAATTGGGAGACCCAGTACTTC CASSQETGNWETQYF
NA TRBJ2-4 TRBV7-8 TGTGCCAGCAGCTTTTCTCGGGGGTTAGCCAAAAACATTCAGTACTTC CASSFSRGLAKNIQYF
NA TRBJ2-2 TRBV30 TGTGCCTTGCGGAACACCGGGGAGCTGTTTTTT CALRNTGELFF
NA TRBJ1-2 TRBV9 TGTGCCAGCAGCGTAACAGGAAATGGCTACACCTTC CASSVTGNGYTF
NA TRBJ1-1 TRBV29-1 TGCAGCGTTGAGATGGGGGCGAAGGCTTTCTTT CSVEMGAKAFF
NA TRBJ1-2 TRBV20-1 TGCAGTGCTAGAGATGATTATGGCTACACCTTC CSARDDYGYTF